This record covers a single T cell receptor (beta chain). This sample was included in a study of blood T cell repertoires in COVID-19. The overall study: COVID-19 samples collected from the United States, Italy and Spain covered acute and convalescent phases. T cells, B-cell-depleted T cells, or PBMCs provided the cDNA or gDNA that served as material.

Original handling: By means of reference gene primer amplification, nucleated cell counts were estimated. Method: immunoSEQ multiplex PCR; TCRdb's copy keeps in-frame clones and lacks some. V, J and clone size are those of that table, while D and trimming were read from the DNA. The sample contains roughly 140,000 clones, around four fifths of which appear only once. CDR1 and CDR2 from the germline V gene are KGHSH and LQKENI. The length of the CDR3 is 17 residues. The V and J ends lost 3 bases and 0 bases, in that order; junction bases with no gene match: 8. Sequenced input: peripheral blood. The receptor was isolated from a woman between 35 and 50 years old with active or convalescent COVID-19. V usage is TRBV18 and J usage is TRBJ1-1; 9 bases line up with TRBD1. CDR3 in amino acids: CASSPLKDRGMNTEAFF. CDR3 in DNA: TGTGCCAGCTCACCGTTGAAGGACAGGGGAATGAACACTGAAGCTTTCTTT.